The rows below give T cell receptor beta chains drawn from one sample of a study of T cells after yellow fever vaccination. TCRdb ran MiXCR on the 5' RACE reads and lists one entry per CDR3 protein. In the table there are around 350,000 distinct CDR3 sequences, 11% of which are singletons. The sequenced sample was PBMCs, obtained on the day of the first yellow fever vaccination. Receptor source: a man younger than 30 who received the YFV17D yellow fever vaccine. CDR3s include the opening cysteine and the closing phenylalanine or tryptophan. A D gene is named only where the DNA matches it firmly. Part of the rows lack a size; the others show once, few, many or a class for expanded clones.

d_gene: NA; j_gene: TRBJ2-7; abundance: NA; len: 15; v_gene: TRBV7-2; CDR3aa: CASSAGLLSSYEQYF; CDR3nt: TGTGCCAGCAGCGCGGGACTCCTGAGCTCCTACGAGCAGTACTTC
d_gene: NA; j_gene: TRBJ2-7; abundance: NA; len: 17; v_gene: TRBV3-1; CDR3aa: CASSQDWGAGGLYEQYF; CDR3nt: TGTGCCAGCAGCCAAGATTGGGGGGCAGGGGGACTCTACGAGCAGTACTTC
d_gene: NA; j_gene: TRBJ2-2; abundance: few; len: 15; v_gene: TRBV4-2; CDR3aa: CASSTGTWNTGELFF; CDR3nt: TGTGCCAGCAGCACGGGGACTTGGAACACCGGGGAGCTGTTTTTT
d_gene: TRBD1; j_gene: TRBJ1-5; abundance: NA; len: 17; v_gene: TRBV28; CDR3aa: CASSSRPGQGVRQPQHF; CDR3nt: TGTGCCAGCAGTTCGAGGCCGGGACAGGGGGTAAGACAGCCCCAGCATTTT
d_gene: NA; j_gene: TRBJ2-5; abundance: few; len: 13; v_gene: TRBV2; CDR3aa: CASKRGSQETQYF; CDR3nt: TGTGCCAGCAAGAGGGGCAGCCAAGAGACCCAGTACTTC
d_gene: TRBD2; j_gene: TRBJ2-3; abundance: NA; len: 16; v_gene: TRBV5-1; CDR3aa: CASSPSRDYYTDTQYF; CDR3nt: TGCGCCAGCAGCCCCTCCAGGGACTATTACACAGATACGCAGTATTTT
d_gene: NA; j_gene: TRBJ2-1; abundance: few; len: 14; v_gene: TRBV11-3; CDR3aa: CASSLGITGYEQFF; CDR3nt: TGTGCCAGCAGCTTAGGTATCACAGGGTATGAGCAGTTCTTC
d_gene: NA; j_gene: TRBJ2-2; abundance: NA; len: 15; v_gene: TRBV5-1; CDR3aa: CASSLGVPLIGELFF; CDR3nt: TGCGCCAGCAGCTTGGGTGTCCCCCTCATCGGGGAGCTGTTTTTT
d_gene: NA; j_gene: TRBJ2-5; abundance: few; len: 14; v_gene: TRBV12-3/TRBV12-4; CDR3aa: CASSPTAAQETQYF; CDR3nt: TGTGCCAGCAGTCCCACCGCGGCACAAGAGACCCAGTACTTC
d_gene: NA; j_gene: TRBJ2-1; abundance: NA; len: 15; v_gene: TRBV3-1; CDR3aa: CASSHRTAGRNEQFF; CDR3nt: TGTGCCAGCAGCCACCGGACGGCGGGTCGGAATGAGCAGTTCTTC
d_gene: NA; j_gene: TRBJ1-5; abundance: few; len: 13; v_gene: TRBV4-2; CDR3aa: CASSVGSHQPQHF; CDR3nt: TGTGCCAGCAGCGTCGGGTCGCATCAGCCCCAGCATTTT
d_gene: TRBD1; j_gene: TRBJ2-5; abundance: NA; len: 15; v_gene: TRBV15; CDR3aa: CATSRAQGGRETQYF; CDR3nt: TGTGCCACCAGCAGAGCACAGGGGGGCCGGGAGACCCAGTACTTC
d_gene: TRBD1; j_gene: TRBJ2-1; abundance: NA; len: 15; v_gene: TRBV12-3/TRBV12-4; CDR3aa: CASSFRTGRDNEQFF; CDR3nt: TGTGCCAGCAGTTTCAGGACAGGGCGGGACAATGAGCAGTTCTTC
d_gene: TRBD2; j_gene: TRBJ2-1; abundance: few; len: 15; v_gene: TRBV20-1; CDR3aa: CSACPRGGSYNEQFF; CDR3nt: TGCAGTGCTTGCCCGCGGGGGGGCTCCTACAATGAGCAGTTCTTC
d_gene: NA; j_gene: TRBJ2-3; abundance: few; len: 16; v_gene: TRBV6-1; CDR3aa: CASSEMARTSTDTQYF; CDR3nt: TGTGCCAGCAGTGAGATGGCGAGAACTAGCACAGATACGCAGTATTTT
d_gene: TRBD1; j_gene: TRBJ2-5; abundance: few; len: 15; v_gene: TRBV29-1; CDR3aa: CSVEVRGQAQETQYF; CDR3nt: TGCAGCGTTGAAGTGCGTGGACAGGCACAAGAGACCCAGTACTTC
d_gene: NA; j_gene: TRBJ2-1; abundance: NA; len: 14; v_gene: TRBV5-3; CDR3aa: CAFAYSNSYNEQFF; CDR3nt: TGTGCCTTTGCGTACAGCAACTCCTACAATGAGCAGTTCTTC
d_gene: TRBD1; j_gene: TRBJ2-1; abundance: few; len: 15; v_gene: TRBV5-1; CDR3aa: CASSWGGGTGSEQFF; CDR3nt: TGCGCCAGCAGCTGGGGGGGTGGGACAGGGAGCGAGCAGTTCTTC
d_gene: NA; j_gene: TRBJ2-1; abundance: few; len: 15; v_gene: TRBV20-1; CDR3aa: CSARVLDRSYNEQFF; CDR3nt: TGCAGTGCTAGAGTCTTGGACAGATCCTACAATGAGCAGTTCTTC
d_gene: TRBD1; j_gene: TRBJ2-6; abundance: NA; len: 19; v_gene: TRBV11-2; CDR3aa: CASSSRGVDRGSGANVLTF; CDR3nt: TGTGCCAGCAGCTCCCGAGGAGTGGACAGGGGTTCTGGGGCCAACGTCCTGACTTTC
d_gene: NA; j_gene: TRBJ1-4; abundance: NA; len: 14; v_gene: TRBV20-1; CDR3aa: CSAGGPTTNEKLFF; CDR3nt: TGCAGTGCTGGGGGCCCTACAACTAATGAAAAACTGTTTTTT
d_gene: NA; j_gene: TRBJ2-5; abundance: NA; len: 17; v_gene: TRBV5-1; CDR3aa: CASSTKGPAGAQETQYF; CDR3nt: TGCGCCAGCAGCACCAAAGGCCCAGCGGGCGCACAAGAGACCCAGTACTTC
d_gene: NA; j_gene: TRBJ1-2; abundance: few; len: 11; v_gene: TRBV7-9; CDR3aa: CASSLPDGYTF; CDR3nt: TGTGCCAGCAGCTTACCGGATGGCTACACCTTC
d_gene: NA; j_gene: TRBJ2-3; abundance: NA; len: 12; v_gene: TRBV10-3; CDR3aa: CAISGREDTQYF; CDR3nt: TGTGCCATCAGCGGACGGGAAGATACGCAGTATTTT
d_gene: NA; j_gene: TRBJ2-3; abundance: NA; len: 15; v_gene: TRBV18; CDR3aa: CASSGAYYSTDTQYF; CDR3nt: TGTGCCAGCTCCGGGGCATACTATAGCACAGATACGCAGTATTTT
d_gene: TRBD2; j_gene: TRBJ2-3; abundance: NA; len: 16; v_gene: TRBV12-3/TRBV12-4; CDR3aa: CASSLALASGSDTQYF; CDR3nt: TGTGCCAGCAGTTTAGCGCTGGCTAGCGGCTCAGATACGCAGTATTTT
d_gene: NA; j_gene: TRBJ1-1; abundance: NA; len: 12; v_gene: TRBV4-1; CDR3aa: CASSQGVAEAFF; CDR3nt: TGCGCCAGCAGCCAAGGGGTGGCTGAAGCTTTCTTT
d_gene: NA; j_gene: TRBJ2-7; abundance: NA; len: 14; v_gene: TRBV5-1; CDR3aa: CASSYRRVAYEQYF; CDR3nt: TGCGCCAGCTCTTACCGGCGGGTAGCCTACGAGCAGTACTTC
d_gene: NA; j_gene: TRBJ2-3; abundance: NA; len: 16; v_gene: TRBV12-3/TRBV12-4; CDR3aa: CASSLHRGGVTDTQYF; CDR3nt: TGTGCCAGCAGTCTCCACCGCGGCGGGGTTACAGATACGCAGTATTTT
d_gene: NA; j_gene: TRBJ2-3; abundance: few; len: 17; v_gene: TRBV29-1; CDR3aa: CSVWGGGTVTSTDTQYF; CDR3nt: TGCAGCGTTTGGGGAGGGGGGACCGTAACGAGCACAGATACGCAGTATTTT
d_gene: TRBD2; j_gene: TRBJ2-5; abundance: NA; len: 15; v_gene: TRBV5-1; CDR3aa: CATRGLAGGQETQYF; CDR3nt: TGCGCCACCCGAGGACTAGCGGGGGGGCAAGAGACCCAGTACTTC
d_gene: NA; j_gene: TRBJ2-7; abundance: many; len: 13; v_gene: TRBV6-2/TRBV6-3; CDR3aa: CASSYPTGNEQYF; CDR3nt: TGTGCCAGCAGTTACCCGACAGGAAACGAGCAGTACTTC
d_gene: NA; j_gene: TRBJ1-1; abundance: NA; len: 14; v_gene: TRBV7-9; CDR3aa: CASSSSRRYTEAFF; CDR3nt: TGTGCCAGCAGCTCCTCTCGACGGTACACTGAAGCTTTCTTT
d_gene: NA; j_gene: TRBJ1-5; abundance: NA; len: 16; v_gene: TRBV12-3/TRBV12-4; CDR3aa: CASGSRTGDSNQPQHF; CDR3nt: TGTGCCAGCGGCTCCCGGACGGGGGACAGCAATCAGCCCCAGCATTTT
d_gene: TRBD2; j_gene: TRBJ2-7; abundance: few; len: 14; v_gene: TRBV7-2; CDR3aa: CASSSGGNSYEQYF; CDR3nt: TGTGCCAGCAGTTCGGGGGGTAACTCCTACGAGCAGTACTTC
d_gene: TRBD1; j_gene: TRBJ2-6; abundance: once; len: 17; v_gene: TRBV11-2; CDR3aa: CASSLIQGTRGANVLTF; CDR3nt: TGTGCCAGCAGCTTGATACAGGGGACGCGCGGGGCCAACGTCCTGACTTTC
d_gene: NA; j_gene: TRBJ2-1; abundance: few; len: 13; v_gene: TRBV20-1; CDR3aa: CSARDRIGYEQFF; CDR3nt: TGCAGTGCTAGAGATCGAATCGGGTATGAGCAGTTCTTC
d_gene: NA; j_gene: TRBJ1-1; abundance: few; len: 17; v_gene: TRBV12-3/TRBV12-4; CDR3aa: CASSLNPSLGRYTEAFF; CDR3nt: TGTGCCAGCAGTTTAAATCCTTCTCTCGGGCGGTACACTGAAGCTTTCTTT
d_gene: TRBD1; j_gene: TRBJ1-2; abundance: NA; len: 15; v_gene: TRBV18; CDR3aa: CASSPDRGLVYGYTF; CDR3nt: TGTGCCAGCTCACCGGACAGGGGTTTAGTCTATGGCTACACCTTC
d_gene: NA; j_gene: TRBJ2-5; abundance: few; len: 15; v_gene: TRBV7-2; CDR3aa: CASRSLSGVQETQYF; CDR3nt: TGTGCCAGCAGGTCATTATCAGGGGTCCAAGAGACCCAGTACTTC
d_gene: NA; j_gene: TRBJ2-6; abundance: NA; len: 16; v_gene: TRBV7-3; CDR3aa: CASSRDSGSGANVLTF; CDR3nt: TGTGCCAGCAGCCGAGATAGTGGCTCTGGGGCCAACGTCCTGACTTTC
d_gene: TRBD2; j_gene: TRBJ2-2; abundance: NA; len: 17; v_gene: TRBV6-2/TRBV6-3; CDR3aa: CASSYGASGGPTGELFF; CDR3nt: TGTGCCAGCAGTTACGGGGCTAGCGGGGGACCGACCGGGGAGCTGTTTTTT
d_gene: NA; j_gene: TRBJ1-2; abundance: few; len: 12; v_gene: TRBV6-2/TRBV6-3; CDR3aa: CASSNSRWGYTF; CDR3nt: TGTGCCAGCAGCAATTCCCGGTGGGGCTACACCTTC
d_gene: NA; j_gene: TRBJ2-3; abundance: NA; len: 15; v_gene: TRBV7-9; CDR3aa: CASSHTGLRSNTQYF; CDR3nt: TGTGCCAGCAGCCATACAGGACTCCGTTCGAATACGCAGTATTTT
d_gene: NA; j_gene: TRBJ2-7; abundance: few; len: 14; v_gene: TRBV6-1; CDR3aa: CASSEAYSSYEQYF; CDR3nt: TGTGCCAGCAGTGAGGCCTATAGCTCCTACGAGCAGTACTTC
d_gene: TRBD1; j_gene: TRBJ1-5; abundance: NA; len: 15; v_gene: TRBV7-2; CDR3aa: CASSLNGQGGQPQHF; CDR3nt: TGTGCCAGCAGCTTAAACGGACAGGGCGGCCAGCCCCAGCATTTT
d_gene: TRBD1; j_gene: TRBJ1-6; abundance: few; len: 17; v_gene: TRBV7-2; CDR3aa: CASSSIASGTGSPPLHF; CDR3nt: TGTGCCAGCAGCTCGATTGCCTCCGGGACAGGGTCCCCACCCCTCCACTTT
d_gene: NA; j_gene: TRBJ2-1; abundance: few; len: 13; v_gene: TRBV5-1; CDR3aa: CASSLELGAEQFF; CDR3nt: TGCGCCAGCAGCTTGGAATTGGGGGCTGAGCAGTTCTTC
d_gene: NA; j_gene: TRBJ1-2; abundance: few; len: 11; v_gene: TRBV20-1; CDR3aa: CSAPTPDGYTF; CDR3nt: TGCAGTGCTCCCACGCCGGATGGCTACACCTTC